This T cell receptor beta chain was sequenced in a study of T cell responses to AZD1222 COVID-19 vaccine. Whole-study findings and limits: Across spike, vaccine-associated CD4 TCRs were found, dominant at 160-218 and 743-854.

With respect to this clone: Its antigen is currently unknown.

Here immunoSEQ multiplex PCR was the method, and the copy in TCRdb shows in-frame clones only, minus some. This repertoire shows 130,000 or so clones, about 86% found once; its top ten account for 12%. Germline V gene data show CDR1 as LGHNA and CDR2 as YSLEER. The CDR3 extends over 16 amino acids. The V gene lost 2 bases and the J gene lost 3 bases, with 14 bases spanning the gap. V and J are TRBV4-3 and TRBJ2-1, with D uncertain. The source of this sequence is an adult in good health. The sequencing used peripheral blood, collected on day 0 of AZD1222 vaccination. This CDR3 is CASSQRHDLLYNEQFF. The DNA for the CDR3 is TGCGCCAGCAGCCAACGGCACGACCTCCTCTACAATGAGCAGTTCTTC.